The sequence of this T cell receptor beta chain was determined in a study of shared clonotypes between healthy human individuals. Study-wide background: The study used three CD4 naive, three CD4 memory, two CD8 naive and one CD8 memory plate per donor.

CD45RO-negative, CCR7-positively selected cells formed the naive CD8 fraction, excluding terminally differentiated effector memory CD45RA+ cells. All donors qualified as healthy HIV-negative adults and had experienced no recent acute infections or vaccinations. The authors ran the assay at deep level. The material for each subset, its genomic DNA, was split evenly across several immunoSEQ plates. Libraries were prepared by immunoSEQ multiplex PCR; TCRdb keeps only in-frame clonotypes and omits some of them. The data hold about 2 million clones, with about 95% observed a single time. In germline, CDR1 is MNHEY, CDR2 SMNVEV (reference sequence). Trimming removed 5 bases at V and 3 bases at J, with 14 bases between. The CDR3 sequence is 14 residues long.

The rearrangement joins TRBV27 to TRBJ2-7; D is perhaps TRBD1 (6 bases). The TCR sequence derives from a man younger than 35 in good health. The specimen sequenced was naive CD8+ T cells sorted from blood. The CDR3, as DNA: TGTGCCAGCAGTCCCTCTGTACAGGGCTACGAGCAGTACTTC. Its protein product is CASSPSVQGYEQYF.